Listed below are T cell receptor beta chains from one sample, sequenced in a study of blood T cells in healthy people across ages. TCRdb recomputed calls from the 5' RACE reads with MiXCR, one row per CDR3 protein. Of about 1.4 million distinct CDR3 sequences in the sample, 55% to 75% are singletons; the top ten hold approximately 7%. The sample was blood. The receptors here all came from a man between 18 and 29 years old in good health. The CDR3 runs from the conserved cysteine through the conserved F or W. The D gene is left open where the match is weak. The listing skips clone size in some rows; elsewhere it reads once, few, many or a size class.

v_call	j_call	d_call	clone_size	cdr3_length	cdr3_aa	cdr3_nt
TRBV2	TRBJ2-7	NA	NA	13	CASTKSGVYEQYF	TGTGCCAGCACTAAGTCGGGGGTCTACGAGCAGTACTTC
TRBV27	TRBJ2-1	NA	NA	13	CASSPPRPNEQFF	TGTGCCAGCAGTCCCCCGCGGCCCAATGAGCAGTTCTTC
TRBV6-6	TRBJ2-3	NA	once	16	CASSDQAVGVTDTQYF	TGTGCCAGCAGTGACCAAGCGGTCGGGGTCACAGATACGCAGTATTTT
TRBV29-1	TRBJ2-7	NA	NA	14	CSAIRRDKVYEQYF	TGCAGCGCCATCCGGAGGGACAAGGTCTACGAGCAGTACTTC
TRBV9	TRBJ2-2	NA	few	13	CATSDGRTGELFF	TGTGCCACTTCGGACGGGCGAACCGGGGAGCTGTTTTTT
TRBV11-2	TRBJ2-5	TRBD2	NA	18	CASSLQGLAGHEWETQYF	TGTGCCAGCAGCTTACAGGGACTAGCGGGCCACGAATGGGAGACCCAGTACTTC
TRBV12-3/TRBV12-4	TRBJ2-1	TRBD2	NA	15	CASATLAGGPNEQFF	TGTGCCAGCGCCACTCTAGCGGGGGGGCCTAATGAGCAGTTCTTC
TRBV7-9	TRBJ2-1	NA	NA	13	CASQGGTYNEQFF	TGTGCCTCCCAAGGGGGAACCTACAATGAGCAGTTCTTC
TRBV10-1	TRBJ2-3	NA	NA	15	CASSAVKPGADTQYF	TGCGCCAGCAGTGCAGTCAAACCGGGTGCAGATACGCAGTATTTT
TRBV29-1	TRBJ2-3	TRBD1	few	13	CSVTGGFTDTQYF	TGCAGCGTAACAGGGGGTTTTACAGATACGCAGTATTTT
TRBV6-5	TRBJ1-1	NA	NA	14	CASSPGGIHTEAFF	TGTGCCAGCAGCCCCGGGGGGATTCACACTGAAGCTTTCTTT
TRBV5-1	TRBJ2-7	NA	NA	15	CASSPGLTRSYEQYF	TGCGCCAGCAGCCCGGGACTCACGCGTTCCTACGAGCAGTACTTC
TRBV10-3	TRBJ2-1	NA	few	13	CATRETSDGEQFF	TGTGCCACCAGGGAGACGAGCGATGGAGAGCAGTTCTTC
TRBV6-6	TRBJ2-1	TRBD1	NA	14	CASRNLQGANEQFF	TGTGCCAGCAGAAACCTACAGGGGGCTAATGAGCAGTTCTTC
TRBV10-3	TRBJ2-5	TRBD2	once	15	CAIGAASGFLETQYF	TGTGCCATCGGTGCGGCTAGCGGGTTCTTGGAGACCCAGTACTTC
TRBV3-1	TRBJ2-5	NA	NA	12	CASSRGMETQYF	TGTGCCAGCAGCCGAGGTATGGAGACCCAGTACTTC
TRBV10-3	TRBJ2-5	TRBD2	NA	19	CAISLDSTSGRAGRETQYF	TGTGCCATCAGCCTCGACTCGACTAGCGGGAGGGCCGGGAGAGAGACCCAGTACTTC
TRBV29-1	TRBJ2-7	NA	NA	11	CSGPRDPEQYF	TGCAGCGGCCCCAGGGACCCCGAGCAGTACTTC
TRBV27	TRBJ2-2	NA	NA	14	CASSPGWLAGELFF	TGTGCCAGCAGCCCAGGGTGGCTAGCCGGGGAGCTGTTTTTT
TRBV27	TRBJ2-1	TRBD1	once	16	CASSSDSGTGLNEQFF	TGTGCCAGCAGTTCCGATTCCGGGACAGGGCTCAATGAGCAGTTCTTC
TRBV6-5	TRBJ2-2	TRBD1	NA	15	CASSPTGGLTGELFF	TGTGCCAGCAGTCCGACAGGGGGCTTAACCGGGGAGCTGTTTTTT
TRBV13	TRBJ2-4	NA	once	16	CASSSVGSEAKNIQYF	TGTGCCAGCAGCTCGGTAGGCAGCGAGGCCAAAAACATTCAGTACTTC
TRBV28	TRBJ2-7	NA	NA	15	CASSLTALGPYEQYF	TGTGCCAGCAGTTTGACGGCCCTAGGGCCCTACGAGCAGTACTTC